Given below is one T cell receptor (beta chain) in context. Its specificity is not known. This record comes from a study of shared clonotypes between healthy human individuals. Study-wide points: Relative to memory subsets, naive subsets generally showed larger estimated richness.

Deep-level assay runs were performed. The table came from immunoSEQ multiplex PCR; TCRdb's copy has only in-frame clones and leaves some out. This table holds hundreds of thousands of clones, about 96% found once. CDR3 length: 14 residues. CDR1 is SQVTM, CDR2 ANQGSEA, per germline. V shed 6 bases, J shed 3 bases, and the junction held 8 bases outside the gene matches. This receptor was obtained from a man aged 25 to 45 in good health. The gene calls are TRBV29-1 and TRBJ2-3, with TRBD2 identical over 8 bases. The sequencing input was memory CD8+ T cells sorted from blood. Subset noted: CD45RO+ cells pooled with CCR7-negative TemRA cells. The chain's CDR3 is CSVLREGRTDTQYF. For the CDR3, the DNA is TGCAGCGTCCTACGGGAGGGCCGTACAGATACGCAGTATTTT.